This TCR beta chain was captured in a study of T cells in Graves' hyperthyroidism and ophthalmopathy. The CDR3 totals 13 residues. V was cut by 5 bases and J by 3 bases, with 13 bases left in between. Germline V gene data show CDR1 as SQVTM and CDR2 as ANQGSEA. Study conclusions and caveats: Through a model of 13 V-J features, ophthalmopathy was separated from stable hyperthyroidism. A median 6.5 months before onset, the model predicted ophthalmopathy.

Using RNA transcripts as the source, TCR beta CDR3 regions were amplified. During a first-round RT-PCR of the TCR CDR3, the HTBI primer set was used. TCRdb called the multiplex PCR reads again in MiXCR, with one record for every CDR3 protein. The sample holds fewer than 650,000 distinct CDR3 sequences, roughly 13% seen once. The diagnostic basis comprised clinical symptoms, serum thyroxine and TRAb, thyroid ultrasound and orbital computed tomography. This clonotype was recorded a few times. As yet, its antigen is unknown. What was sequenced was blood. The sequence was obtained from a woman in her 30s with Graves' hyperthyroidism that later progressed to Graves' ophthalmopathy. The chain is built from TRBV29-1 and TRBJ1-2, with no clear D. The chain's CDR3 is CSVLSGRDYGYTF. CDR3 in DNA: TGCAGCGTTTTGTCAGGACGCGACTATGGCTACACCTTC.